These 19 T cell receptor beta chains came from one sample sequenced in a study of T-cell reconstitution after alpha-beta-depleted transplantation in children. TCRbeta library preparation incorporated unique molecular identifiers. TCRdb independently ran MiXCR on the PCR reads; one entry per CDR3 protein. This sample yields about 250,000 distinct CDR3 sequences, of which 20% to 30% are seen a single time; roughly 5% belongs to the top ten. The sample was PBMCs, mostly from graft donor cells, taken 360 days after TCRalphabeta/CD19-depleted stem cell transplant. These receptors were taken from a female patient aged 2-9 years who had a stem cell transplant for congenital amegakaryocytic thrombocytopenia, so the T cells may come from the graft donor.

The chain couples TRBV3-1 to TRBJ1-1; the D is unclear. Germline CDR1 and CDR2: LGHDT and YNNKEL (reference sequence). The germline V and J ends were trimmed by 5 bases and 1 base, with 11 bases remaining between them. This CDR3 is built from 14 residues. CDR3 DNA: TGTGCCAGCAGCTCGTTGGCAGGGAACACTGAAGCTTTCTTT. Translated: CASSSLAGNTEAFF.

The DNA for the CDR3 is TGCGCCAGCAGTGAAAATCCAAGGGCTGGGGCCAACGTCCTGACTTTC. Protein: CASSENPRAGANVLTF. The J gene is TRBJ2-6, the V gene TRBV10-1; D gene uncertain. Germline V lookup: CDR1 WNHNN, CDR2 SYGVQD (reference sequence). Trimming removed 3 bases from V and 2 bases from J, with 11 bases in between. The length of the CDR3 is 16 residues.

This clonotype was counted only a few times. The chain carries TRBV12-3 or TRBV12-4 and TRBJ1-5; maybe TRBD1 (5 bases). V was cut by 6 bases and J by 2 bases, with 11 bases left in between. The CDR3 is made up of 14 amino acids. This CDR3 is CASSRGARNQPQHF. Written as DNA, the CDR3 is TGTGCCAGCAGCCGAGGGGCTCGCAATCAGCCCCAGCATTTT.

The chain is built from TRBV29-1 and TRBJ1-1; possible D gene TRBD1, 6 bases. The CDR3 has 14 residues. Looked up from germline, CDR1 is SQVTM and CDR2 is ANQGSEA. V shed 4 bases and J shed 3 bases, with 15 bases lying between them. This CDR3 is CSVASLGGDTEAFF. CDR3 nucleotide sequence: TGCAGCGTTGCCAGCCTAGGGGGGGACACTGAAGCTTTCTTT.

The DNA of the CDR3 is TGTGCCAGCAGCTCCGGGGGATCGGAGGTGGATGAGCAGTTCTTC. It specifies CASSSGGSEVDEQFF. This chain links TRBV5-7 with TRBJ2-1, with D possibly being TRBD2 (6 bases). TRBV5-7 is recorded as an ORF, its role being uncertain. V gave up 3 bases and J gave up 8 bases, with 18 bases separating them. The CDR3 is 15 residues long.

This CDR3 reads CSARWDTGELFF. CDR3 nucleotide sequence: TGCAGTGCAAGATGGGACACCGGGGAGCTGTTTTTT. This chain links TRBV20-1 with TRBJ2-2, with D unresolved. With 6 bases removed from V and 3 bases from J, the gap between germline ends came to 8 bases. The CDR3 length is 12 residues. Germline loops: CDR1 DFQATT, CDR2 SNEGSKA (reference sequence).

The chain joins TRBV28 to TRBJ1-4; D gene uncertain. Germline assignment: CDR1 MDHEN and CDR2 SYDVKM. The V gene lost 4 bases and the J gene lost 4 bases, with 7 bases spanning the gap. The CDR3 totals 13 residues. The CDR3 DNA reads TGTGCCAGCAGTTCTGATGTTAATGAAAAACTGTTTTTT. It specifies CASSSDVNEKLFF.

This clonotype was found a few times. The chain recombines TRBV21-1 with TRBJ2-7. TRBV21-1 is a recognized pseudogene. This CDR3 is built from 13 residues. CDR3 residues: CASSTRTGFEQYF. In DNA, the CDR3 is TGTGCCAGCAGCACCCGAACGGGGTTCGAGCAGTACTTC.

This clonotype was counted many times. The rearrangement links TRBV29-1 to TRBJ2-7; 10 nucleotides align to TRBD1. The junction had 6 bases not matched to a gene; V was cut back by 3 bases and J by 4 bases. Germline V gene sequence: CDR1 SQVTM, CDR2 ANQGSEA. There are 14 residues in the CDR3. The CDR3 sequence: CSVDGGTGVYEQYF. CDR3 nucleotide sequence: TGCAGCGTTGACGGGGGGACAGGGGTTTACGAGCAGTACTTC.

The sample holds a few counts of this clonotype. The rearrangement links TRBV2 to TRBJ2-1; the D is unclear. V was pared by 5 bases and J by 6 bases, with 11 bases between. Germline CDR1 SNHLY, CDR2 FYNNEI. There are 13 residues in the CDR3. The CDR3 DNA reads TGTGCCAGCAGTATATCCTTGGGCAATGAGCAGTTCTTC. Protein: CASSISLGNEQFF.

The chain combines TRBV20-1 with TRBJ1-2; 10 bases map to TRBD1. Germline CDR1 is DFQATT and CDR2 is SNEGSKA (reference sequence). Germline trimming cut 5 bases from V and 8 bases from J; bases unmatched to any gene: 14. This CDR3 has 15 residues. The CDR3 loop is CSAPGTGVPFEGYTF. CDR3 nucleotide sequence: TGCAGTGCTCCCGGGACAGGGGTCCCCTTTGAGGGCTACACCTTC.

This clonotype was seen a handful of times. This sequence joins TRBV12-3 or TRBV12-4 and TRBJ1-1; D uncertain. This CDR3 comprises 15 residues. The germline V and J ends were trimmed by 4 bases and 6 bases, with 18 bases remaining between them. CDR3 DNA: TGTGCCAGCAGTTACTGGCGGGAGGTCCGGTCTGAAGCTTTCTTT. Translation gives CASSYWREVRSEAFF.

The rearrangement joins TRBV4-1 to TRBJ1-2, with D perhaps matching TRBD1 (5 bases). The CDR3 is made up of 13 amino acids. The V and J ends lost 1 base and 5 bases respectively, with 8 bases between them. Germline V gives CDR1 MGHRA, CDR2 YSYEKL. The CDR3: CASSQGPGYGYTF. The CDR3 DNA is TGCGCCAGCAGCCAAGGCCCAGGGTATGGCTACACCTTC.

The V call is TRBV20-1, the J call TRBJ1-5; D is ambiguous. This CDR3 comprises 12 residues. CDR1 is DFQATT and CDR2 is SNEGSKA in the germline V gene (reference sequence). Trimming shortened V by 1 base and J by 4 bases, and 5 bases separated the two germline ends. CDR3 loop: CSARVRNQPQHF. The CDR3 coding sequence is TGCAGTGCTAGAGTTAGAAATCAGCCCCAGCATTTT.

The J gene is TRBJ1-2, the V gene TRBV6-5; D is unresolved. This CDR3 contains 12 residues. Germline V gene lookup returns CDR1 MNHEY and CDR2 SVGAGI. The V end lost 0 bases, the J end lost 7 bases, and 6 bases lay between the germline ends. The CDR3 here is CASSYSNSGYTF. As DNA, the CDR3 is TGTGCCAGCAGTTACTCGAATAGTGGCTACACCTTC.

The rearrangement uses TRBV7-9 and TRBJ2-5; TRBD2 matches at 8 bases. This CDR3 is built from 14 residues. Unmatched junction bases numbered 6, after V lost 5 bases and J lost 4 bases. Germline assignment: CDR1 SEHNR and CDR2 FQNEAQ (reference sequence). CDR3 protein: CASSGSGSGETQYF. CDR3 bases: TGTGCCAGCAGCGGAAGCGGGAGTGGAGAGACCCAGTACTTC.

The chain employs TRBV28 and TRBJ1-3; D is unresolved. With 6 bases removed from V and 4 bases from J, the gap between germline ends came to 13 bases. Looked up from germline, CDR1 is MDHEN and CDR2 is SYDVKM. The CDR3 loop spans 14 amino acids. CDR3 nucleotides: TGTGCCAGCAGCCCTGGGTCCTTCGGAAACACCATATATTTT. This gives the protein CASSPGSFGNTIYF. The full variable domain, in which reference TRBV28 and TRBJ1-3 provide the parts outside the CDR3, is DVKVTQSSRYLVKRTGEKVFLECVQDMDHENMFWYRQDPGLGLRLIYFSYDVKMKEKGDIPEGYSVSREKKERFSLILESASTNQTSMYLCASSPGSFGNTIYFGEGSWLTVV.

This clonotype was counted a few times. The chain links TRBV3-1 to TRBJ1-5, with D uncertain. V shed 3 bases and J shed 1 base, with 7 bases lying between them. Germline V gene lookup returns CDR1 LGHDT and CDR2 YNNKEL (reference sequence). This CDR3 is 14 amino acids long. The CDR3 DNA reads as TGTGCCAGCAGCCACACAGCCAGCAATCAGCCCCAGCATTTT. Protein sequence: CASSHTASNQPQHF. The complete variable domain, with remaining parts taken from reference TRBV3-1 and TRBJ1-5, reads DTAVSQTPKYLVTQMGNDKSIKCEQNLGHDTMYWYKQDSKKFLKIMFSYNNKELIINETVPNRFSPKSPDKAHLNLHINSLELGDSAVYFCASSHTASNQPQHFGDGTRLSIL.

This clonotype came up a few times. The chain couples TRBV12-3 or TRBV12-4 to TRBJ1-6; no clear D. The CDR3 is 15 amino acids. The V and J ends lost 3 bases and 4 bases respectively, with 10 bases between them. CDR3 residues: CASSFALRYNSPLHF. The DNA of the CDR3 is TGTGCCAGCAGTTTTGCGTTACGGTATAATTCACCCCTCCACTTT.